This TCR beta chain was captured in a study of cytomegalovirus exposure and HLA in healthy donors. Amplification used 60 Vbeta primers and 13 Jbeta primers. Clones were sequenced by immunoSEQ multiplex PCR, and TCRdb holds only the in-frame ones, with some missing. In the table there are about 130,000 clones, around four fifths of which are singletons. Donors were ostensibly healthy at sampling, although undocumented immune exposures were probable. V gave up 0 bases and J gave up 8 bases, with 13 bases separating them. CDR1 is SGHDN, CDR2 FVKESK, per germline. The CDR3 spans 15 residues. General study results and limits: Later analysis associated a missense DCLRE1C variant with TCR beta V- and J-gene trimming. Accurate HLA-A and HLA-B prediction from TCR beta sequences was reported for most subjects. The study labeled approximately 150 TCR beta chains cytomegalovirus-associated.

As regards this clone: Its target is not known.

Sequenced input: PBMCs. The chain joins TRBV14 to TRBJ1-4, with D possibly being TRBD1 (5 bases). The TCR originated in a middle-aged woman in good health and CMV-seropositive. The CDR3 DNA sequence: TGTGCCAGCAGCCAAGACGGGGGGGGTAACGAAAAACTGTTTTTT. Translated, it gives CASSQDGGGNEKLFF.